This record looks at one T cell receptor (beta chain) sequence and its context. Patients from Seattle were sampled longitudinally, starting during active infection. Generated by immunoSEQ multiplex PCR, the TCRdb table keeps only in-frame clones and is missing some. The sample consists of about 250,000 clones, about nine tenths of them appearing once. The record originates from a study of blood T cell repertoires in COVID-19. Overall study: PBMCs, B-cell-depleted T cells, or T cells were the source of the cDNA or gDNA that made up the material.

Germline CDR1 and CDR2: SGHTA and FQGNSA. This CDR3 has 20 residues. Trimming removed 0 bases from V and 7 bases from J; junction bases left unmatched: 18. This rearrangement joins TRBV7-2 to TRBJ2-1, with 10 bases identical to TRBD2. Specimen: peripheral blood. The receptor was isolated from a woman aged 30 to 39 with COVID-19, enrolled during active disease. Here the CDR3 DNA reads TGTGCCAGCAGCTTAGCCCCTCGGAGGCTAGCGGGAGAGTTGAGTAATGAGCAGTTCTTC. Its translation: CASSLAPRRLAGELSNEQFF. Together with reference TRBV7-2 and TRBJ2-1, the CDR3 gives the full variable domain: GAGVSQSPSNKVTEKGKDVELRCDPISGHTALYWYRQSLGQGLEFLIYFQGNSAPDKSGLPSDRFSAERTGGSVSTLTIQRTQQEDSAVYLCASSLAPRRLAGELSNEQFFGPGTRLTVL.